Below, 16 T cell receptor beta chains from the same sample are listed, as sequenced in a study of T cells in women clearing cervical HPV infection (dated by TCRdb to between 2017 and 2018). The library was produced with the immunoSEQ multiplex PCR assay. The table comes from immuneACCESS by way of TCRdb, which keeps in-frame sequences with V and J called. Part of the clones is missing from these tables; in studies checked, under half for an unresolved V gene and the rest for unknown reasons. This sample's records show about 36,000 clones. 3.7% of the sample comes from the top ten. Sequenced: blood buffy coat. Receptors were obtained from a woman between 18 and 75 years old with a cervical HPV16 infection that either progressed to CIN3+ or cleared (not recorded which).

In regard to this clone: The read halts 3 residues ahead of the CDR3 end, with the missing end drawn from the germline J gene. This chain connects TRBV5-5 to TRBJ2-7, with D perhaps matching TRBD1 or TRBD2 (6 bases each). The CDR3 spans 15 residues. CDR1 and CDR2 from the germline V gene are SGHKS and YYEKEE (reference sequence). The V gene lost 3 bases and the J gene lost 4 bases, with 17 bases spanning the gap. The CDR3 protein is CASSSYREAIYEQYF. The covered CDR3 bases are TGTGCCAGCAGCTCTTACAGGGAGGCTATTTACGAG.

In regard to this clone: Read coverage stops 3 residues before the CDR3 terminus; the germline J gene supplies the remainder. This chain connects TRBV12-3 or TRBV12-4 to TRBJ1-2, with 8 bases that match TRBD1. The junction had 10 bases not matched to a gene; V was cut back by 6 bases and J by 4 bases. CDR3 length equals 15 residues. CDR3: CASSPGQAYFYGYTF. Partial CDR3 DNA: TGTGCCAGCAGCCCGGGACAGGCATATTTCTATGGC.

Comments on this clone: With the read ending 3 residues before the CDR3 end, the germline J gene is used to fill in that end. The chain joins TRBV7-2 to TRBJ2-1; TRBD2 matches at 7 bases. The CDR3 is made up of 15 amino acids. V lost 0 bases and J lost 4; bases outside the gene matches: 3. The germline V gene has CDR1 SGHTA and CDR2 FQGNSA. The CDR3 is CASSLATSQYNEQFF. The sequenced CDR3 bases are TGTGCCAGCAGCTTAGCGACTAGCCAATACAATGAG.

A remark on this clone: The read finishes 3 residues shy of the CDR3 end, and the germline J gene is used to complete it. V gene TRBV10-2 combines with J gene TRBJ2-7; possibly TRBD1 for D (5 bases). CDR3 length equals 12 residues. Trimming pared 6 bases from V and 0 bases from J, leaving 6 bases between. Germline loops: CDR1 WSHSY, CDR2 SAAADI. CDR3 amino acids: CASRGLSYEQYF. CDR3 DNA (partial): TGCGCCAGCAGGGGGCTCTCCTACGAG.

In the case of this clone: From the germline J gene comes the end of the CDR3, since the read stops 3 residues before it. The J gene is TRBJ2-1, the V gene TRBV6-4; 9 bases align to TRBD1. Germline V gene data show CDR1 as MRHNA and CDR2 as SNTAGT. This CDR3 spans 14 amino acids. Trimming cost V 4 bases and J 7 bases; bases outside gene matches: 5. CDR3 bases read: TGTGCCAGCAGTGCCGGGACAGGGAGTAATGAG. Residues: CASSAGTGSNE. The full CDR3 reads CASSAGTGSNEQFF.

As concerns this clone: The CDR3 end is not reached by the read, which stops 3 residues before it; the germline J gene fills it in. The genes are TRBV9 and TRBJ2-1; D remains unclear. The germline V gene has CDR1 SGDLS and CDR2 YYNGEE. This CDR3 is 14 amino acids long. Trimming pared 6 bases from V and 6 bases from J, leaving 16 bases between. The CDR3 loop is CASKRLPSSNEQFF. The sequenced part of the CDR3 DNA is TGTGCCAGCAAGAGGCTCCCCTCGAGCAATGAG.

As to this clone: The read gets to within 3 residues of the CDR3 end, and the germline J gene fills in the rest. The chain employs TRBV2 and TRBJ1-1; D may be TRBD1 (5 bases). The length of the CDR3 is 12 residues. Trimming pared 10 bases from V and 5 bases from J, leaving 14 bases between. Germline loops: CDR1 SNHLY, CDR2 FYNNEI. CDR3 DNA, as far as it was read: TGTGCCACTCTCATGGGGGGGACTGAA. Protein product: CATLMGGTE. The whole CDR3 sequence reads CATLMGGTEAFF.

A word on this clone: With the read ending 3 residues before the CDR3 end, the germline J gene is used to fill in that end. The chain carries TRBV11-2 and TRBJ2-1, with 8 bases matching TRBD2. There are 15 residues in the CDR3. J was trimmed by 1 base and V by 2 bases; bases with no gene match: 1. CDR1 and CDR2 from the germline V gene are SGHAT and FQNNGV. This CDR3 reads CASSLLAGSYNEQFF. Partial CDR3 DNA: TGTGCCAGCAGCTTATTAGCGGGGTCCTACAATGAG.

Worth noting for this clone: The germline gene is not matched at one end of the junction; a read error may be the cause. The read comes to an end 3 residues before the CDR3 does, leaving the germline J gene to fill in the end. The chain combines TRBV4-2 with TRBJ1-6; 10 bases match TRBD1. The V gene's germline CDR1 is LGHNA and CDR2 YNFKEQ. This CDR3 contains 16 residues. The covered CDR3 bases are TGCGCCAGCAGCCGGTCCTGGGGGACAGGGGATTCACCC. Translated: CASSRSWGTGDSP. The entire CDR3 sequence reads CASSRSWGTGDSPLHF.

Worth noting for this clone: The read ends 3 residues shy of where the CDR3 ends; the end is completed using the germline J gene. The genes are TRBV5-1 and TRBJ1-1; 7 bases align to TRBD1. Trimming at V came to 2 bases and at J to 4 bases, leaving 5 bases not matched to a gene. There are 14 residues in the CDR3. The germline V gene encodes CDR1 SGHRS and CDR2 YFSETQ. The part of the CDR3 DNA that was read is TGCGCCAGCAGCTTACACAGGGACAGCACTGAA. Translation gives CASSLHRDSTE. The CDR3 in full is CASSLHRDSTEAFF.

The part of the CDR3 DNA that was read is TGTGCCAGCAGCGTTCTTCAGGGGTACGATGGC. Protein: CASSVLQGYDG. The CDR3 in full is CASSVLQGYDGYTF. The rearrangement uses TRBV7-2 and TRBJ1-2; D might be TRBD1 (6 bases). The CDR3 end falls 3 residues outside the read, so it is completed with the germline J gene. The CDR3 covers 14 residues. V shed 5 bases and J shed 6 bases, with 16 bases lying between them. CDR1 is SGHTA and CDR2 is FQGNSA in the germline V gene.

For this clone: With the read ending 3 residues before the CDR3 end, the germline J gene is used to fill in that end. The chain recombines TRBV11-3 with TRBJ2-2; D possibly corresponds to TRBD2 (6 bases). This CDR3 has 14 amino acids. The germline CDR1 and CDR2 sequences are SGHNT and YENEEA. Trimming shortened V by 5 bases and J by 5 bases, and 12 bases separated the two germline ends. This chain's CDR3 is CASSHTSLTGELFF. CDR3 DNA, as far as it was read: TGTGCCAGCAGCCACACTAGCTTAACCGGGGAG.

Regarding this clone: Read sequence stops 3 residues before the CDR3 end, and the germline J gene provides the missing end. V and J are TRBV18 and TRBJ1-1, with D tentatively TRBD1 (5 bases). Trimming pared 6 bases from V and 4 bases from J, leaving 12 bases between. The length of the CDR3 is 13 residues. Germline V gene lookup returns CDR1 KGHSH and CDR2 LQKENI. Incomplete CDR3 DNA: TGTGCCAGCTCGCCTGACAGCTCCACTGAA. It codes for CASSPDSSTE. The CDR3 in its entirety is CASSPDSSTEAFF.

Turning to this clone: The read terminates 3 residues before the CDR3 end, so the remaining end is supplied by the germline J gene. V and J are TRBV5-4 and TRBJ1-4; no clear D gene. The CDR3 is 12 amino acids. Germline values: CDR1 SGHNT, CDR2 YYREEE (reference sequence). V dropped 6 bases and J dropped 1 base, with 4 bases sitting between them. CDR3 bases read: TGTGCCAGCACCAAAACTAATGAAAAA. As protein: CASTKTNEK. From start to end, the CDR3 is CASTKTNEKLFF.

In the case of this clone: Read data end 3 residues before the CDR3 end; the end is taken from the germline J gene. The V call is TRBV28, the J call TRBJ2-5; perhaps TRBD1 as D (5 bases). Germline V CDR1 and CDR2: MDHEN, SYDVKM. The CDR3 has 14 amino acids. V was clipped by 2 bases and J by 5 bases, with 12 bases between them. The sequenced part of the CDR3 DNA is TGTGCCAGCAGTTTAGTTGGGGCTAGTGAGACC. This encodes CASSLVGASET. The CDR3 in its entirety is CASSLVGASETQYF.

On this clone: The CDR3 goes on 3 residues after the read ends, and that part is filled in from the germline J gene. The chain couples TRBV9 to TRBJ2-1, with 8 bases that match TRBD1. This CDR3 is 15 amino acids long. The V and J ends lost 4 bases and 0 bases, in that order; junction bases with no gene match: 3. CDR1 is SGDLS and CDR2 is YYNGEE in the germline V gene. CDR3 sequence reads: CASSLTGASYNEQFF. The part of the CDR3 DNA that was read is TGTGCCAGCAGCTTGACAGGGGCCTCCTACAATGAG.